The clone carrying this TCR beta chain was seen many times. The germline CDR1 and CDR2 sequences are KGHSH and LQKENI. V lost 3 bases to trimming and J lost 7 bases, with 16 bases between them. This CDR3 is 15 amino acids long. This sample was taken from a study of T cells in Graves' hyperthyroidism and ophthalmopathy. Over 18 months, lack of ophthalmopathy progression marked Graves' hyperthyroidism as stable. Not enrolled were patients with uncontrolled infection, other autoimmune disease, pregnancy or lactation. Each diagnosis was grounded in clinical symptoms, serum thyroxine and TRAb, thyroid ultrasound, and orbital computed tomography. Amplified regions were TCR beta CDR3 sequences from RNA transcripts. The TCR CDR3 first-round RT-PCR relied on the HTBI primer set. TCRdb analysed the multiplex PCR reads with MiXCR anew, one entry per CDR3 protein. The repertoire holds 500,000 to 750,000 distinct CDR3 sequences, 15% to 19% seen once, with 6.5% to 8% in the top ten.

This chain links TRBV18 with TRBJ1-5; no clear D. The source material was blood. The clonotype originates from a woman younger than 45 with Graves' hyperthyroidism. CDR3 residues: CASSPQEGSRQPQHF. The CDR3 nucleotides read TGTGCCAGCTCACCTCAGGAGGGCTCCAGGCAGCCCCAGCATTTT.